Given below is one TCR beta chain in context. This sample is drawn from a study of blood T cell repertoires in COVID-19. Study-wide context: Acute and convalescent COVID-19 specimens originated in the United States, Italy and Spain. The analysed material was cDNA or gDNA that came from T cells, B-cell-depleted T cells, or PBMCs.

The repertoire was sequenced with immunoSEQ multiplex PCR; TCRdb's copy has only in-frame clones and lacks some. This table holds 80,000 to 95,000 clones, roughly 76% found once. CDR3 length: 13 residues. Germline CDR1 and CDR2: SGDLS and YYNGEE. V was clipped by 0 bases and J by 6 bases, with 10 bases between them. The rearrangement uses TRBV9 and TRBJ2-7, with a tentative D call TRBD1 (5 bases). The clonotype comes from an elderly man with COVID-19, enrolled during active disease. The sample taken for sequencing was peripheral blood. CDR3 sequence: CASSVVERGEQYF. For the CDR3, the DNA is TGTGCCAGCAGCGTAGTGGAAAGGGGCGAGCAGTACTTC. Based on the CDR3 plus reference TRBV9 and TRBJ2-7, the full variable domain is DSGVTQTPKHLITATGQRVTLRCSPRSGDLSVYWYQQSLDQGLQFLIQYYNGEERAKGNILERFSAQQFPDLHSELNLSSLELGDSALYFCASSVVERGEQYFGPGTRLTVT.